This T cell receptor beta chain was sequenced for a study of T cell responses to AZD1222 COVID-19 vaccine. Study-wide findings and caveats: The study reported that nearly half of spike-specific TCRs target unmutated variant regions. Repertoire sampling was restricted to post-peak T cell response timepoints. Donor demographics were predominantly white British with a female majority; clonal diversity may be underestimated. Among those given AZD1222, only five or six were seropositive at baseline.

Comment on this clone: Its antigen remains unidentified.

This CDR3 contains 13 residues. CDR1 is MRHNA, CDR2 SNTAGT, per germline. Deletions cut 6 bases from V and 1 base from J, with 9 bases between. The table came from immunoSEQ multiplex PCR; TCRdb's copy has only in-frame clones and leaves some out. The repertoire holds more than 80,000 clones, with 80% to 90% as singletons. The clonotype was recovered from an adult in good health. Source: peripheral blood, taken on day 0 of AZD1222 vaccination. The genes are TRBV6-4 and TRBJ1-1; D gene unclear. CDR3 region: CASSLQRNTEAFF. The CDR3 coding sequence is TGTGCCAGCAGCCTACAGAGGAACACTGAAGCTTTCTTT.